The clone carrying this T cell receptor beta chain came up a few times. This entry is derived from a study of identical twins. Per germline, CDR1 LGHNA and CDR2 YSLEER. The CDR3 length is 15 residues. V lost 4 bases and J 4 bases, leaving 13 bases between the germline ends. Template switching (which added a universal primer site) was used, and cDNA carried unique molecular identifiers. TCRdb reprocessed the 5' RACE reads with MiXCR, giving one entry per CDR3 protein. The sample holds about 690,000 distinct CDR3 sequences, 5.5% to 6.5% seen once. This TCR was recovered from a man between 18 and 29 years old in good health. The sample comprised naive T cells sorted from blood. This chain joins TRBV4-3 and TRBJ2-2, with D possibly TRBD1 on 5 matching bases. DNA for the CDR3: TGCGCCAGCAGCCCTCGATCCCAGGGCACCGGGGAGCTGTTTTTT. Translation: CASSPRSQGTGELFF.